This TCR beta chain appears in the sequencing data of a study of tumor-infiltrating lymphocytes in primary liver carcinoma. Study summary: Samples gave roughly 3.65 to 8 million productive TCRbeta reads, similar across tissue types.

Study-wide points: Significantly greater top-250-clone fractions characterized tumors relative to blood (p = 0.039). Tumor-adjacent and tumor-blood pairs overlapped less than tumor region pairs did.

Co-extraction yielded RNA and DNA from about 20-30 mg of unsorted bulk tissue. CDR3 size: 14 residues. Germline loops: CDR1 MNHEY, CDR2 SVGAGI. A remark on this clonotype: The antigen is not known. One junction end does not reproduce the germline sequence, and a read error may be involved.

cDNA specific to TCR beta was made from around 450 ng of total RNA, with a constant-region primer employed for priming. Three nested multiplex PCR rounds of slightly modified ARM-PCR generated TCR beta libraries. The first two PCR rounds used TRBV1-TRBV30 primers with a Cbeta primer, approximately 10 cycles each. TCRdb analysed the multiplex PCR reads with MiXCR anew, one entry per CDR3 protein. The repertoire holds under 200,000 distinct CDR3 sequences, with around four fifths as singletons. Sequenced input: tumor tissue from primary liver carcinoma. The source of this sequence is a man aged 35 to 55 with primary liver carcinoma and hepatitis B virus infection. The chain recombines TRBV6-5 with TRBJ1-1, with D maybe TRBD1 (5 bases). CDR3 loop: CTSTKQVSNTEAFF. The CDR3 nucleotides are TGTACCAGCACCAAACAGGTTTCAAACACTGAAGCTTTCTTC.